The text below deals with one T cell receptor beta chain. Its antigen remains unknown. Only in-frame clones appear in the TCRdb table, and some are missing; sequencing was by immunoSEQ multiplex PCR. Here the sample spans tens of thousands of clones, approximately 90% being singletons. These data originate in a study of OX40 agonist ivuxolimab in advanced cancers. Overall study: Treatment of patients was with ivuxolimab, an agonistic anti-OX40 (CD134) antibody. At doses from 0.01 to 10 mg/kg, patients were given intravenous ivuxolimab every 2 weeks.

General study results and limits: Partial responders dosed at 0.1-3.0 mg/kg displayed clonal expansion ranking among the lowest. No antigen was identified for the clonally expanded peripheral T cells.

The germline CDR1 and CDR2 sequences are MNHEY and SVGAGI. The CDR3 totals 14 residues. V dropped 5 bases and J dropped 7 bases, with 18 bases sitting between them. The chain has TRBV6-5 and TRBJ2-7; perhaps TRBD2 as D (6 bases). The sample was CD4+ or CD8+ T cells sorted from blood, taken in a trial of the OX40 agonist ivuxolimab. This receptor was taken from an adult with an advanced solid tumor such as melanoma, head and neck, liver or kidney cancer. In DNA, the CDR3 is TGTGCCAGCAGTCTAGCGTGGGGGAGTAATGAGCAGTACTTC. This translates into CASSLAWGSNEQYF.